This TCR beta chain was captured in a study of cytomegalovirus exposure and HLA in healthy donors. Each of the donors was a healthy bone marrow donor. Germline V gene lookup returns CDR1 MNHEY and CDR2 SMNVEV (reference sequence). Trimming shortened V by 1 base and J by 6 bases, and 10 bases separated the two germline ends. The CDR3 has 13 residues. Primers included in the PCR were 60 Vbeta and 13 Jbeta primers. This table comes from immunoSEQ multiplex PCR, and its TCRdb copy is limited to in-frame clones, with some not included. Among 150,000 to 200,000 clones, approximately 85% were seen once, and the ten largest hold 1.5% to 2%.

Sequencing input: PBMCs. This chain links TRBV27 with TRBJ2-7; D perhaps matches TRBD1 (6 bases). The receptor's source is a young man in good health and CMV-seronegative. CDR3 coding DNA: TGTGCCAGCAGTTTATATACAGGGAGCGAGCAGTACTTC. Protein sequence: CASSLYTGSEQYF.